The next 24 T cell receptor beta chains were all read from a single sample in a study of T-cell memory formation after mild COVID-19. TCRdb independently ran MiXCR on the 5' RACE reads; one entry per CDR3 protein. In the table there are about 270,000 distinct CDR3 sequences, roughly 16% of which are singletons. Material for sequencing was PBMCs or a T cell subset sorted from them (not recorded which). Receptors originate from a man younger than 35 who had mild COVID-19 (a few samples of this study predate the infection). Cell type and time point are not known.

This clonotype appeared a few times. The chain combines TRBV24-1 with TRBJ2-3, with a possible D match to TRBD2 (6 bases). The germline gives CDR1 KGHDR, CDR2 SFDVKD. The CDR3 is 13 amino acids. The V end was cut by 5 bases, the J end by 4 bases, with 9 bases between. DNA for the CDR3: TGTGCCACCAGTGGGGAGGCGGCAGATACGCAGTATTTT. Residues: CATSGEAADTQYF.

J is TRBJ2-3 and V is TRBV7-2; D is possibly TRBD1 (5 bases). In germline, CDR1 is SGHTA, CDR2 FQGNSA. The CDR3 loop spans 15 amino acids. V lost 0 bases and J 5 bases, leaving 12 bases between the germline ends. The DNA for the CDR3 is TGTGCCAGCAGCTTAGCGCGTGGCAGGGTAGATACGCAGTATTTT. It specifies CASSLARGRVDTQYF.

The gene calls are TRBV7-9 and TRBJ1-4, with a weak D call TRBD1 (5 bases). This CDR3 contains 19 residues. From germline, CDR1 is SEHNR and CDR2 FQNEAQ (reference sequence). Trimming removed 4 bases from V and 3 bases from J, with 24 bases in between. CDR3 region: CASSSSPGLWLEPNEKLFF. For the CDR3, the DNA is TGTGCCAGCAGCTCGTCCCCGGGACTTTGGTTGGAGCCTAATGAAAAACTGTTTTTT.

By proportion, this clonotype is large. CDR3 nucleotide sequence: TGTGCCAGCAGGGCCATGAAGGGCTCCTATAATTCACCCCTCCACTTT. This sequence encodes CASRAMKGSYNSPLHF. The chain combines TRBV5-4 with TRBJ1-6, with D uncertain. The germline V gene encodes CDR1 SGHNT and CDR2 YYREEE (reference sequence). The CDR3 has 16 residues. The V and J ends lost 5 bases and 0 bases respectively, with 12 bases between them. The full variable domain, in which reference TRBV5-4 and TRBJ1-6 provide the parts outside the CDR3, is ETGVTQSPTHLIKTRGQQVTLRCSSQSGHNTVSWYQQALGQGPQFIFQYYREEENGRGNFPPRFSGLQFPNYSSELNVNALELDDSALYLCASRAMKGSYNSPLHFGNGTRLTVT.

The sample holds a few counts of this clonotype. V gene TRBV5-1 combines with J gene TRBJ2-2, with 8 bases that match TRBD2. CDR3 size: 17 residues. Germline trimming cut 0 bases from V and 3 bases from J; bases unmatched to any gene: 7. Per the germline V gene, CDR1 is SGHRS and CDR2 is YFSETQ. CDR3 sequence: CASSLALSGVHTGELFF. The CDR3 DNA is TGCGCCAGCAGCTTGGCCCTTAGCGGGGTGCACACCGGGGAGCTGTTTTTT. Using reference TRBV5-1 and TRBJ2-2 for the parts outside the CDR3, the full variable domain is KAGVTQTPRYLIKTRGQQVTLSCSPISGHRSVSWYQQTPGQGLQFLFEYFSETQRNKGNFPGRFSGRQFSNSRSEMNVSTLELGDSALYLCASSLALSGVHTGELFFGEGSRLTVL.

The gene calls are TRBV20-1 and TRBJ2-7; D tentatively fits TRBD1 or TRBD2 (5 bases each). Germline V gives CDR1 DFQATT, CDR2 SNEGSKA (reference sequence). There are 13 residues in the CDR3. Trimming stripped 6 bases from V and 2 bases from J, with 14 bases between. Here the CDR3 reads CSAEPLGAYEQYF. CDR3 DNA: TGCAGTGCCGAACCTTTGGGGGCCTACGAGCAGTACTTC.

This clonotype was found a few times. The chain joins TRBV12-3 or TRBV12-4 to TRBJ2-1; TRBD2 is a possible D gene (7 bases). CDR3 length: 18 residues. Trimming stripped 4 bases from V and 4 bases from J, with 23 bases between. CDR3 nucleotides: TGTGCCAGCAGTTCGCCTCCGGGCTCTCGGGGGGCGTACAATGAGCAGTTCTTC. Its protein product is CASSSPPGSRGAYNEQFF.

The CDR3 protein is CASSWGSGGTRKLEQFF. CDR3 nucleotides: TGTGCCAGCAGCTGGGGGTCGGGTGGGACTAGGAAGTTGGAGCAGTTCTTC. The rearrangement uses TRBV9 and TRBJ2-1, with 8 bases lining up with TRBD2. This CDR3 spans 17 amino acids. In germline, CDR1 is SGDLS, CDR2 YYNGEE. Trimming at V came to 4 bases and at J to 10 bases, leaving 19 bases not matched to a gene.

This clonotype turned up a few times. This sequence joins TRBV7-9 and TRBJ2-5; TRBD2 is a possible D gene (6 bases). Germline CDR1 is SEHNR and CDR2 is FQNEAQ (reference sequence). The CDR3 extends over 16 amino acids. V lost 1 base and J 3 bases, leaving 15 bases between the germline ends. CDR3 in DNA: TGTGCCAGCAGCTTAGAACTACCGGGAGAAAAAGAGACCCAGTACTTC. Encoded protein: CASSLELPGEKETQYF.

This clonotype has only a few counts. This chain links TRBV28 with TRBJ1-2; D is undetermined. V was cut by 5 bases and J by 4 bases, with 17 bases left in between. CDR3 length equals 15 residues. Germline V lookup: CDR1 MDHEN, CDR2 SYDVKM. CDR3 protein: CASSSPLGGSYGYTF. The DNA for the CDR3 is TGTGCCAGCAGTAGTCCCCTAGGAGGGAGCTATGGCTACACCTTC.

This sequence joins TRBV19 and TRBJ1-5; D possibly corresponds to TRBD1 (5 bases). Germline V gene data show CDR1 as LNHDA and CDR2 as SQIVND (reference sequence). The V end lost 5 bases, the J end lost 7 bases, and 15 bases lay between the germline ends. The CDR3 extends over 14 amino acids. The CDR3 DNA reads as TGTGCCAGTAGTCGAAAAGGGGTGCTCCAGCCCCAGCATTTT. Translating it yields CASSRKGVLQPQHF.

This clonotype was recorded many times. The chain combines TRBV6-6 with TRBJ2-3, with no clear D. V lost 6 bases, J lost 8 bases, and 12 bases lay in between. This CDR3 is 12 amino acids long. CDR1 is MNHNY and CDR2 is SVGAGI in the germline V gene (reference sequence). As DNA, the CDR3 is TGTGCCAGCAGCCCAAGAGTCCGTACGCAGTATTTT. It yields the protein CASSPRVRTQYF.

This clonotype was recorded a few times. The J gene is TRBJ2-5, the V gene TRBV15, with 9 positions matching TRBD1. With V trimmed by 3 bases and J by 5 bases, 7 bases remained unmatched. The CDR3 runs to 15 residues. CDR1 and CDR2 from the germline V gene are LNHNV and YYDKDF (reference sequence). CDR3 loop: CATSSGQGRGETQYF. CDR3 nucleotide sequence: TGTGCCACCAGCAGTGGACAGGGGAGAGGCGAGACCCAGTACTTC.

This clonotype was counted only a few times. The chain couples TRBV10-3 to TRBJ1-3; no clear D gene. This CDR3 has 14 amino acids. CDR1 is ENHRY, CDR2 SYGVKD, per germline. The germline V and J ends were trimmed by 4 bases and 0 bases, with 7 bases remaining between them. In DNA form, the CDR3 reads TGTGCCATCAGTGGTCCAGGCTCTGGAAACACCATATATTTT. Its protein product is CAISGPGSGNTIYF.

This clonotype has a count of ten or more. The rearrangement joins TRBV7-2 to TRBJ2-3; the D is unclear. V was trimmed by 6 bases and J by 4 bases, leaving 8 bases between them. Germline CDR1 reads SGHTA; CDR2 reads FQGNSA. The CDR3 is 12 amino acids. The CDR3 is CASRPQSDTQYF. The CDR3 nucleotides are TGTGCCAGCAGGCCCCAGTCAGATACGCAGTATTTT.

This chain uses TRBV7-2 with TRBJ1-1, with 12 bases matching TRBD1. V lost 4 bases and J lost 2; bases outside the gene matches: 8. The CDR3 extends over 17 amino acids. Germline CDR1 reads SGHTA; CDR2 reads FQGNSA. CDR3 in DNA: TGTGCCAGCAGCTGGGCCGGGACAGGGGGCGCAAACACTGAAGCTTTCTTT. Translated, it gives CASSWAGTGGANTEAFF.

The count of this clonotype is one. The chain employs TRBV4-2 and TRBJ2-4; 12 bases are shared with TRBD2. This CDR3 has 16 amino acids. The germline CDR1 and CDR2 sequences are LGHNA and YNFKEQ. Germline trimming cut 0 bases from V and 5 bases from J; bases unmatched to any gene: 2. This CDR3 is CASSQDWTSGENIQYF. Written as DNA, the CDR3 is TGTGCCAGCAGCCAAGATTGGACTAGCGGGGAAAACATTCAGTACTTC.

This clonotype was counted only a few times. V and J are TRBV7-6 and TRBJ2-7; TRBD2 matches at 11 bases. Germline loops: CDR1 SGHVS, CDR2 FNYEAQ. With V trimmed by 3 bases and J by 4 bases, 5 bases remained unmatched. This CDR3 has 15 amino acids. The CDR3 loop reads CASSFAGTSGYEQYF. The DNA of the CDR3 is TGTGCCAGCAGCTTCGCCGGGACTAGCGGTTACGAGCAGTACTTC.

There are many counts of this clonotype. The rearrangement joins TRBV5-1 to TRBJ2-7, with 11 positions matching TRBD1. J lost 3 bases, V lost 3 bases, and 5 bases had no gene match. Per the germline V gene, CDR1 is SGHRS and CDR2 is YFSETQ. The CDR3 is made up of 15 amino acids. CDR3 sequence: CASSCRDRGIYEQYV. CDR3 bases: TGCGCCAGCAGCTGTCGGGACAGGGGGATCTACGAGCAGTACGTC.

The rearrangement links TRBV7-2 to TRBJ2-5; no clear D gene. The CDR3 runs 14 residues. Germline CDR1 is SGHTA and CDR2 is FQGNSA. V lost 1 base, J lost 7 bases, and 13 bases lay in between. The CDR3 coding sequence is TGTGCCAGCAGCTTAGACAGTGGGGTTTTGACCCAGTACTTC. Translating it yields CASSLDSGVLTQYF.

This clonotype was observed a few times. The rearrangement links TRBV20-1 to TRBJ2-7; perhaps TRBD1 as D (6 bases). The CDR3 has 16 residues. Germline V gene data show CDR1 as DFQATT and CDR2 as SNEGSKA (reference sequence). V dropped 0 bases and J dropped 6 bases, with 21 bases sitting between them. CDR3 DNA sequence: TGCAGTGCTAGAGATGACAGGCAGGGGATTATGTTCGAGCAGTACTTC. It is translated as CSARDDRQGIMFEQYF.

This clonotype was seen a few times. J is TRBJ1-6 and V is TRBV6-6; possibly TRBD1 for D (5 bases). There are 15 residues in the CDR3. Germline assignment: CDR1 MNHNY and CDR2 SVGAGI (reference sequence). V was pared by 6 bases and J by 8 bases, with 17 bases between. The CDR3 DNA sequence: TGTGCCAGCAGCCCCACAGGCGGTATGGATTCACCCCTCCACTTT. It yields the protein CASSPTGGMDSPLHF.

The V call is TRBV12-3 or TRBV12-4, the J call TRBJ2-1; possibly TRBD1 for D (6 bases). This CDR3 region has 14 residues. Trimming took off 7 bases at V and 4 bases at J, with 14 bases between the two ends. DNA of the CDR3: TGTGCCAGCAACTTACAGGGTTTTTACAATGAGCAGTTCTTC. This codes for CASNLQGFYNEQFF.

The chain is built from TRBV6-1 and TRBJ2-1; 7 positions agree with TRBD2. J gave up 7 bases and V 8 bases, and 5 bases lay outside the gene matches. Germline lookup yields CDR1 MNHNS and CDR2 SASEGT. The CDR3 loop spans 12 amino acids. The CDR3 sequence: CASWGGLNEQFF. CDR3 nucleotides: TGTGCCAGCTGGGGGGGATTGAATGAGCAGTTCTTC.